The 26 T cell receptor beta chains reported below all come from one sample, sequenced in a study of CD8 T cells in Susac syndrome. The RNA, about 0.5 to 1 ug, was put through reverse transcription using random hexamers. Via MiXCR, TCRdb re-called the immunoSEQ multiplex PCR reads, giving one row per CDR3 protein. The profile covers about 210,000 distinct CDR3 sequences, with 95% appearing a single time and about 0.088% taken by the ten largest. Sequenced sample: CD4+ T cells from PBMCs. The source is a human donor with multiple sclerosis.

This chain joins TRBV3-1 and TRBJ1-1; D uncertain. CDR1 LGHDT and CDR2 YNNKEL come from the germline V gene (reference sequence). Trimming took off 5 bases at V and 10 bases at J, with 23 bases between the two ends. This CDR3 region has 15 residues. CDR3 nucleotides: TGTGCCAGCAGCTTTGGCGGGGAGGCGGCGGTTAGAGCTTTCTTT. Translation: CASSFGGEAAVRAFF.

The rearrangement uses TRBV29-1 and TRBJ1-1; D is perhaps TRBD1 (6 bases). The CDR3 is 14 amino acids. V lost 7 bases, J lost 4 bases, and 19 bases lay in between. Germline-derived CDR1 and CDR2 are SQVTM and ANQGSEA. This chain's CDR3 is CSAKSQGMGTEAFF. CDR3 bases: TGCAGCGCCAAGAGTCAGGGGATGGGCACTGAAGCTTTCTTT.

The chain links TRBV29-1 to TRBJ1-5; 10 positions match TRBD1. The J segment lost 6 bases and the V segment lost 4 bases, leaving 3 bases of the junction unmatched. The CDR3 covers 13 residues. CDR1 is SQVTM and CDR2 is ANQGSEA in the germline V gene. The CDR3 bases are TGCAGCGTTGGGGGGACAGGGGTTCAGCCCCAGCATTTT. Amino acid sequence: CSVGGTGVQPQHF.

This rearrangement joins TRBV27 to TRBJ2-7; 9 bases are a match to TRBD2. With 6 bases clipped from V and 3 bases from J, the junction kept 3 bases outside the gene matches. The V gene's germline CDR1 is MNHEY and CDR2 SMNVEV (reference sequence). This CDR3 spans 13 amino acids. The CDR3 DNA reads TGTGCCAGCAGGGCTAGCGGGATCTACGAGCAGTACTTC. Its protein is CASRASGIYEQYF.

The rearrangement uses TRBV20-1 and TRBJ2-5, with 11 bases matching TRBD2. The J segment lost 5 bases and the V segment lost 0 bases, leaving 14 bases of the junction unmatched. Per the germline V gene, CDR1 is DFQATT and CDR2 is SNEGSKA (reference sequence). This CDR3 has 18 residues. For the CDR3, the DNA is TGCAGTGCTAGAGATAACCCCGGGACTAGCGGCCCCCCGGAGACCCAGTACTTC. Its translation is CSARDNPGTSGPPETQYF.

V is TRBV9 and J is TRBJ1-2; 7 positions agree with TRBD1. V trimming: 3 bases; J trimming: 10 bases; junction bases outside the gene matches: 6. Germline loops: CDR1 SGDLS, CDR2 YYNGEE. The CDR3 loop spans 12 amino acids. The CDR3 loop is CASSAGTVTYTF. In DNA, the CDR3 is TGTGCCAGCAGCGCTGGGACAGTCACCTACACCTTC.

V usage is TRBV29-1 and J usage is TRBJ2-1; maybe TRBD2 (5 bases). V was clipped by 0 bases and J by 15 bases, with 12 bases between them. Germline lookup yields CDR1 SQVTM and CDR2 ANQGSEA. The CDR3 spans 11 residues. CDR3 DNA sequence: TGCAGCGTTGAAGACAGCGGCCTGGGGTTCTTC. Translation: CSVEDSGLGFF.

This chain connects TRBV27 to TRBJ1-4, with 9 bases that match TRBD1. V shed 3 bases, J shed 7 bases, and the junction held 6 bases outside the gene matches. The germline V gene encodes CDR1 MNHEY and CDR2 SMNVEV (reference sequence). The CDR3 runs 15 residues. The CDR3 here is CASSFNRGRGEKLFF. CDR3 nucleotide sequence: TGTGCCAGCAGTTTCAACAGGGGGCGCGGTGAAAAACTGTTTTTT.

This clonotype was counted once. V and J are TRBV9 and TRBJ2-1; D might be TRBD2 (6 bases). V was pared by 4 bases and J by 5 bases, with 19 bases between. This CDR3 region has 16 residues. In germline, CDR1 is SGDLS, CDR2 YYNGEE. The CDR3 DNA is TGTGCCAGCAGCCCGGGACTGGGGCTAGGGGACAATGAGCAGTTCTTC. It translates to CASSPGLGLGDNEQFF.

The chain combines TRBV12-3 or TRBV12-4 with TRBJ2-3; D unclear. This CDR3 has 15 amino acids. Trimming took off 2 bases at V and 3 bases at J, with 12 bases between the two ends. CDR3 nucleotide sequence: TGTGCCAGCAGTTTAATGGCTACCGGGACAGATACGCAGTATTTT. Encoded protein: CASSLMATGTDTQYF.

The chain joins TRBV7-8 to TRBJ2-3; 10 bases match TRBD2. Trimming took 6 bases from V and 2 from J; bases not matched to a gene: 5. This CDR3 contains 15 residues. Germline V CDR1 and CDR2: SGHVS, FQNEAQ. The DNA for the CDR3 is TGTGCCAGCAGGTTGACTAGCGGGTTCACAGATACGCAGTATTTT. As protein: CASRLTSGFTDTQYF.

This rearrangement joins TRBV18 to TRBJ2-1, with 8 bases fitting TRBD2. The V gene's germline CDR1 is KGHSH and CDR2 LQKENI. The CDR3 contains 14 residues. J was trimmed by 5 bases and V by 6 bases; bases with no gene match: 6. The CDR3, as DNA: TGTGCCAGCTCCCAAGCGGGAGTGGACAATGAGCAGTTCTTC. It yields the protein CASSQAGVDNEQFF.

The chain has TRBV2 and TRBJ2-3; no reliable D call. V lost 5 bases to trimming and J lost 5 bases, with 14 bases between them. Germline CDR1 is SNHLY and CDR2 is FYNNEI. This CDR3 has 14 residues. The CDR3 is CASSFISPGDTQYF. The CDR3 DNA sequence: TGTGCCAGCAGTTTTATAAGTCCCGGAGATACGCAGTATTTT.

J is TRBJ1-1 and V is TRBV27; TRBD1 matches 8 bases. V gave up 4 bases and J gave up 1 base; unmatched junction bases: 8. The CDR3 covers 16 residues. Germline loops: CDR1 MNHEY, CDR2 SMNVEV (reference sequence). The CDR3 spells CASSSTYRGTNTEAFF. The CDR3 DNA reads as TGTGCCAGCAGTTCCACGTACAGGGGGACGAACACTGAAGCTTTCTTT.

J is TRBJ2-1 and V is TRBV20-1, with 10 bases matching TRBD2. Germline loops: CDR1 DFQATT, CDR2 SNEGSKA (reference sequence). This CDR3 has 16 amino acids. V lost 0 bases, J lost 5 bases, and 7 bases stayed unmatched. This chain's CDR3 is CSARDIPSGRNNEQFF. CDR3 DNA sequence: TGCAGTGCTAGAGATATCCCTAGCGGGAGAAACAATGAGCAGTTCTTC.

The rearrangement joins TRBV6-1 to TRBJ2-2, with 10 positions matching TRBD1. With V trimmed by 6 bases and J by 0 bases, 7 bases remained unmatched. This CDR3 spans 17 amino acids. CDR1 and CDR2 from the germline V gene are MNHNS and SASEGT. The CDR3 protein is CASSRQGAKSNTGELFF. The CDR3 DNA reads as TGTGCCAGCAGCAGACAGGGGGCAAAATCGAACACCGGGGAGCTGTTTTTT.

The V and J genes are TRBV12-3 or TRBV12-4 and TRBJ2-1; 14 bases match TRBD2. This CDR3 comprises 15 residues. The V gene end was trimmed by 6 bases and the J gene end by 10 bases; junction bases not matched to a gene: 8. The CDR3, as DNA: TGTGCCAGCAGCCGGGGACTAGCGGGAGATAGGGAGCAGTTCTTC. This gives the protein CASSRGLAGDREQFF.

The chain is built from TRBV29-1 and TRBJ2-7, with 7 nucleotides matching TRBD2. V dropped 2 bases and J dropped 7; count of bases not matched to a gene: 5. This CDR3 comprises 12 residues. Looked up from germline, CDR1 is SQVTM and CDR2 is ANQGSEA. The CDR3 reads CSVEWGRGEQYF. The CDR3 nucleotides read TGCAGCGTTGAATGGGGGAGGGGAGAGCAGTACTTC.

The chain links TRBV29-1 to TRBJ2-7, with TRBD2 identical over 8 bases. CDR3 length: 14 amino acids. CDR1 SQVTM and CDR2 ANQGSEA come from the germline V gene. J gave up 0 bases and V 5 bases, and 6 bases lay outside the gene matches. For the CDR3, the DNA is TGCAGCGTTTATGGGAGCGGGAGCTCCTACGAGCAGTACTTC. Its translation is CSVYGSGSSYEQYF.

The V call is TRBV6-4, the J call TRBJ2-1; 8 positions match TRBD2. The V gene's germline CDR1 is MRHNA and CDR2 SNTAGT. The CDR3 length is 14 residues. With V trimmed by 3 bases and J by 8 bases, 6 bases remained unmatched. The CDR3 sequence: CASSEVAGIDEQFF. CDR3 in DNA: TGTGCCAGCAGTGAGGTAGCGGGGATCGATGAGCAGTTCTTC.

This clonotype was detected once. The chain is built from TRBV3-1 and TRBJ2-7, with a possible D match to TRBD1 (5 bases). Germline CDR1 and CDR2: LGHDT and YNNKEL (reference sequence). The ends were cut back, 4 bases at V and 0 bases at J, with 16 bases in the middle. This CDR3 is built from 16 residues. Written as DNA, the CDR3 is TGTGCCAGCAGCCCGACGAGTGATACAGGCTCCTACGAGCAGTACTTC. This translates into CASSPTSDTGSYEQYF.

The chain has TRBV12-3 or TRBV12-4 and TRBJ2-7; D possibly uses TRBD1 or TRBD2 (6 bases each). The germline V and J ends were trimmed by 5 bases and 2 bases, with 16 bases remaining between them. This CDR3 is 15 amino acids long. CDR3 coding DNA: TGTGCCAGCAGTCCTTCCACGGGGGCCACCTACGAGCAGTACTTC. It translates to CASSPSTGATYEQYF.

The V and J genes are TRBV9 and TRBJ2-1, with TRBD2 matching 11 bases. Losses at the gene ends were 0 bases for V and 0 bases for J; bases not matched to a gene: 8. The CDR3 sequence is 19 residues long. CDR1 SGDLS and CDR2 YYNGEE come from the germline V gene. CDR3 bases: TGTGCCAGCAGCGTAGGTGTTAGCGGGAGGGCGAGCTCCTACAATGAGCAGTTCTTC. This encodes CASSVGVSGRASSYNEQFF.

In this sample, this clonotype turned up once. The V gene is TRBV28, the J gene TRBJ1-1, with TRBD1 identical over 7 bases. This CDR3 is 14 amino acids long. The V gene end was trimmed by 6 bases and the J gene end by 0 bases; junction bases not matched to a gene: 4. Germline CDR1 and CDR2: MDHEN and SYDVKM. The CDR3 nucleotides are TGTGCCAGCAGGGCAGGGGGAATGAACACTGAAGCTTTCTTT. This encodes CASRAGGMNTEAFF. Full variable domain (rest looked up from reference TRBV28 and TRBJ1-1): DVKVTQSSRYLVKRTGEKVFLECVQDMDHENMFWYRQDPGLGLRLIYFSYDVKMKEKGDIPEGYSVSREKKERFSLILESASTNQTSMYLCASRAGGMNTEAFFGQGTRLTVV.

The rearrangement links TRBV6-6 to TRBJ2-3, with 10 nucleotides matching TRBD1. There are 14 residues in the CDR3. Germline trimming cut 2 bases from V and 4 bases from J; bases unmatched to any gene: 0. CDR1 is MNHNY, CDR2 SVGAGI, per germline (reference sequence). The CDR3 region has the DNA TGTGCCAGCAGTTACGGACAGGGGGCAGATACGCAGTATTTT. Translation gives CASSYGQGADTQYF.

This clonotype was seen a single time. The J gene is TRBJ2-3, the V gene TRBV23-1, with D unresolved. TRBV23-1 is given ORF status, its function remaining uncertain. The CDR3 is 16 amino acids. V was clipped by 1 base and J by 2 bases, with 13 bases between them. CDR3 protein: CASSQFGQLYTDTQYF. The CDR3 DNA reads TGCGCCAGCAGTCAATTCGGGCAGCTCTACACAGATACGCAGTATTTT.